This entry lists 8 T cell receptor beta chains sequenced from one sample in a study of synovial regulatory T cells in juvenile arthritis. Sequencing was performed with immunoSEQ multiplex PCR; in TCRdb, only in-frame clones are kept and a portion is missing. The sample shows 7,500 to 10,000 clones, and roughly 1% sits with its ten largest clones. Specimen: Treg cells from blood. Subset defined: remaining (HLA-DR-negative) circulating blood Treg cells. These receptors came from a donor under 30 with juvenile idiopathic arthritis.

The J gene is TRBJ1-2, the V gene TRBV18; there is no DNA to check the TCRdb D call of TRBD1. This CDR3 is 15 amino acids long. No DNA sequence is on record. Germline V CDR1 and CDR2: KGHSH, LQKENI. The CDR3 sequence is CASSLRGREGSGYTF.

The CDR3 is CASSQGLDGTQYF. The V and J genes are TRBV27 and TRBJ2-5; TCRdb lists TRBD2, though no DNA is available to test this call. The CDR3 is 13 residues long. DNA for this receptor is not on file. The germline V gene has CDR1 MNHEY and CDR2 SMNVEV (reference sequence).

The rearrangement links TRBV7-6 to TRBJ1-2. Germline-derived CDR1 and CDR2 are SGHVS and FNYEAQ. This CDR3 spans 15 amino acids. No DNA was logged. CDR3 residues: CASSFLTRGTDGYTF. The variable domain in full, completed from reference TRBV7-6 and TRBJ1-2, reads GAGVSQSPRYKVTKRGQDVALRCDPISGHVSLYWYRQALGQGPEFLTYFNYEAQQDKSGLPNDRFSAERPEGSISTLTIQRTEQRDSAMYRCASSFLTRGTDGYTFGSGTRLTVV.

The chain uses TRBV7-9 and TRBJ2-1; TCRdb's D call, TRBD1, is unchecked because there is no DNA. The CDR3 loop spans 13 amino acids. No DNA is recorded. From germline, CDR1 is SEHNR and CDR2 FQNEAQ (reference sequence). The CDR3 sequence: CASRRGQAIEQFF. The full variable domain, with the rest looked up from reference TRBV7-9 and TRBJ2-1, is DTGVSQNPRHKITKRGQNVTFRCDPISEHNRLYWYRQTLGQGPEFLTYFQNEAQLEKSRLLSDRFSAERPKGSFSTLEIQRTEQGDSAMYLCASRRGQAIEQFFGPGTRLTVL.

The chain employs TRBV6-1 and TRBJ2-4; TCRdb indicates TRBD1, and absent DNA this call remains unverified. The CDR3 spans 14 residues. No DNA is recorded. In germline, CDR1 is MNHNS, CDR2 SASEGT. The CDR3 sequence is CASRTAIAKNIQYF.

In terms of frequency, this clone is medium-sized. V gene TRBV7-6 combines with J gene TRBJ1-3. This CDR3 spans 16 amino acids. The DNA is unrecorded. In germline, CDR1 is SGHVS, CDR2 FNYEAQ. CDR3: CASSPPLGGAGNTIYF. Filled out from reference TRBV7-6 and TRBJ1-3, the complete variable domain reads GAGVSQSPRYKVTKRGQDVALRCDPISGHVSLYWYRQALGQGPEFLTYFNYEAQQDKSGLPNDRFSAERPEGSISTLTIQRTEQRDSAMYRCASSPPLGGAGNTIYFGEGSWLTVV.

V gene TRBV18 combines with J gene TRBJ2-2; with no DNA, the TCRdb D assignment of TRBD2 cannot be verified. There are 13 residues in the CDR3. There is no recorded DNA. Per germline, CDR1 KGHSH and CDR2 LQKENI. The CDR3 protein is CASSRGFPGELFF. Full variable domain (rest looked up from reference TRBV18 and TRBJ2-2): NAGVMQNPRHLVRRRGQEARLRCSPMKGHSHVYWYRQLPEEGLKFMVYLQKENIIDESGMPKERFSAEFPKEGPSILRIQQVVRGDSAAYFCASSRGFPGELFFGEGSRLTVL.

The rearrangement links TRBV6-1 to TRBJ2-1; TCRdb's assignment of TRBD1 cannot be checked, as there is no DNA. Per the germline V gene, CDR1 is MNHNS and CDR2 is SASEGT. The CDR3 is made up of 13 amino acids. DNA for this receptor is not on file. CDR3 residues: CASSHTVTVEQFF.